This T cell receptor beta chain was obtained from a study of blood T cell repertoires in COVID-19. Study information: Acute-phase and convalescent COVID-19 samples originated in the United States, Italy and Spain.

Original methodology: Counts of nucleated cells, estimated from reference gene primer amplification, were obtained. TCRdb's table, derived via immunoSEQ multiplex PCR, lists solely in-frame clones and lacks some. V, J and clone size derive from that table, while D and trimming were established from the DNA sequence. The profile shows about 26,000 clones, over 70% of them singletons. CDR1 is SNHLY, CDR2 FYNNEI, per germline. The V end was cut by 1 base, the J end by 5 bases, with 11 bases between. This CDR3 is built from 14 residues. Sequencing was done on a sample of peripheral blood. The V and J genes are TRBV2 and TRBJ1-2, with D possibly TRBD1 on 5 matching bases. The sequence was collected from a man between 50 and 59 years old with active or convalescent COVID-19. CDR3 sequence: CASSEGRGTYGYTF. For the CDR3, the DNA is TGTGCCAGCAGTGAAGGCCGGGGGACTTATGGCTACACCTTC.